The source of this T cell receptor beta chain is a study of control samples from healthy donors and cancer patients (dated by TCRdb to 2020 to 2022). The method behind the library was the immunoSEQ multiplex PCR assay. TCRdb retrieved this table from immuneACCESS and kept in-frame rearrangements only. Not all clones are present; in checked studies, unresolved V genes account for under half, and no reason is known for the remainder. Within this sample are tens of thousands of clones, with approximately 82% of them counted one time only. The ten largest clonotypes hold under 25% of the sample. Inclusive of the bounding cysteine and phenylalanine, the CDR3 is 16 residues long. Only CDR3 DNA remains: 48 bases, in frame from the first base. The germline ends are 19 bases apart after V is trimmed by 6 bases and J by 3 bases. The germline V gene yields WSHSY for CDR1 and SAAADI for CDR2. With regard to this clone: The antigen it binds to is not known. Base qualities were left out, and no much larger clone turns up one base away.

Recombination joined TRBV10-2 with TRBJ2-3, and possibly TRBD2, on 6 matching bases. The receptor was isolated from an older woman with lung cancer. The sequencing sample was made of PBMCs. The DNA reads TGCGCCAGCAGCAGCGGGTCTCCCCCCACGACAGATACGCAGTATTTT. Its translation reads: CASSSGSPPTTDTQYF.